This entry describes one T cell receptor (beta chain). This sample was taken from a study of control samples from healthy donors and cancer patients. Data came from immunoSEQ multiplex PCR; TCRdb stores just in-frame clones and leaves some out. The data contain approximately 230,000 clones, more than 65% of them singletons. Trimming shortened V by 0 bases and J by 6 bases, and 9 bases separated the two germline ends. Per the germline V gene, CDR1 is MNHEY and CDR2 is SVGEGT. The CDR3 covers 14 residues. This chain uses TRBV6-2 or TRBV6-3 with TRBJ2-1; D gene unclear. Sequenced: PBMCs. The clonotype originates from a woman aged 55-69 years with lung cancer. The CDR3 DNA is TGTGCCAGCAGTTACTCGTTGTTAGCCAATGAGCAGTTCTTC. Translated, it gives CASSYSLLANEQFF.